This record covers a single T cell receptor (beta chain). Its target is not known. The data stem from a study of T cells in Graves' hyperthyroidism and ophthalmopathy. Findings and caveats of the study: Most thyroid clonotypes expanded above 0.001 were also detected in blood. Separating ophthalmopathy from stable hyperthyroidism was achieved by a 13 V-J model.

Diagnosis rested on symptoms, serum thyroxine and TRAb, thyroid ultrasound, and orbital computed tomography. V dropped 2 bases and J dropped 2 bases, with 13 bases sitting between them. The CDR3 contains 15 residues. The germline CDR1 and CDR2 sequences are ENHRY and SYGVKD. Using RNA transcripts as the source, TCR beta CDR3 regions were amplified. First-round RT-PCR with HTBI primers amplified the TCR CDR3 region. TCRdb reprocessed the multiplex PCR reads via MiXCR and lists one record per CDR3 protein. The sample holds 450,000 to 700,000 distinct CDR3 sequences, 35% to 55% seen once. The origin of this receptor is a woman aged 18-30 years with Graves' hyperthyroidism. The sequencing sample was made of peripheral blood or thyroid tissue (not recorded which). The rearrangement uses TRBV10-3 and TRBJ2-7; D is undetermined. The CDR3 sequence: CAISEPLHGTYEQYF. In DNA, the CDR3 is TGTGCCATCAGTGAGCCGCTCCACGGAACCTACGAGCAGTACTTC.